The next 30 T cell receptor beta chains were all read from a single sample in a study of cytomegalovirus exposure and HLA in healthy donors. PCR was performed using 60 Vbeta and 13 Jbeta primers. Clones were sequenced by immunoSEQ multiplex PCR, and TCRdb holds only the in-frame ones, with some missing. The data show roughly 200,000 clones, 75% to 90% seen once. The specimen sequenced was PBMCs. These receptors were taken from a woman younger than 45 in good health and CMV-seronegative.

This chain uses TRBV6-1 with TRBJ2-2; no firm D call. V lost 3 bases and J 0 bases, leaving 8 bases between the germline ends. Looked up from germline, CDR1 is MNHNS and CDR2 is SASEGT. The CDR3 runs to 15 residues. The CDR3: CASSERQTNTGELFF. Here the CDR3 DNA reads TGTGCCAGCAGTGAGAGGCAAACGAACACCGGGGAGCTGTTTTTT.

The chain combines TRBV11-2 with TRBJ2-7; 8 bases fit TRBD1. CDR3 length equals 18 residues. The V gene's germline CDR1 is SGHAT and CDR2 FQNNGV. Trimming removed 2 bases from V and 4 bases from J; junction bases left unmatched: 16. This CDR3 is CASSLWGQGAISHYEQYF. The CDR3 bases are TGTGCCAGCAGCTTATGGGGGCAGGGGGCGATATCGCATTACGAGCAGTACTTC.

V and J are TRBV29-1 and TRBJ2-1; the D gene is possibly TRBD2 (5 bases). This CDR3 contains 15 residues. V was shortened by 6 bases and J by 2 bases, with 17 bases between the two germline ends. Per germline, CDR1 SQVTM and CDR2 ANQGSEA. CDR3 nucleotides: TGCAGCGTAATGGAGGCTCGAAGGGCCTACAATGAGCAGTTCTTC. It encodes CSVMEARRAYNEQFF.

This clone showed up just once. The chain joins TRBV6-6 to TRBJ2-7; 7 bases fit TRBD1. Trimming at V came to 6 bases and at J to 0 bases, leaving 8 bases not matched to a gene. The CDR3 extends over 15 amino acids. Germline CDR1 is MNHNY and CDR2 is SVGAGI (reference sequence). The CDR3 bases are TGTGCCAGCAGCTGGGGACAGAAGAGCTCCTACGAGCAGTACTTC. This codes for CASSWGQKSSYEQYF.

This clone was detected a few times. The genes are TRBV27 and TRBJ2-3; 8 bases line up with TRBD1. Trimming removed 5 bases from V and 3 bases from J; junction bases left unmatched: 7. Germline loops: CDR1 MNHEY, CDR2 SMNVEV (reference sequence). This CDR3 spans 15 amino acids. CDR3 amino acids: CASSPGQGLTDTQYF. CDR3 sequence (DNA): TGTGCCAGCAGTCCCGGACAGGGCCTTACAGATACGCAGTATTTT.

The chain is built from TRBV5-4 and TRBJ2-5; 8 bases match TRBD2. This CDR3 region has 15 residues. CDR1 and CDR2 from the germline V gene are SGHNT and YYREEE (reference sequence). V shed 4 bases, J shed 3 bases, and the junction held 8 bases outside the gene matches. In DNA form, the CDR3 reads TGTGCCAGCAGCCTCACAGCGGGAGTAGAAGAGACCCAGTACTTC. Amino acid sequence: CASSLTAGVEETQYF. The entire variable domain, with the rest obtained from reference TRBV5-4 and TRBJ2-5, is as follows: ETGVTQSPTHLIKTRGQQVTLRCSSQSGHNTVSWYQQALGQGPQFIFQYYREEENGRGNFPPRFSGLQFPNYSSELNVNALELDDSALYLCASSLTAGVEETQYFGPGTRLLVL.

As to this clone: A read error may produce the germline difference seen at one junction end. The chain employs TRBV5-1 and TRBJ2-3; 11 positions match TRBD2. Germline assignment: CDR1 SGHRS and CDR2 YFSETQ. The CDR3 contains 14 residues. This chain's CDR3 is CASSLEASGGPGDF. In DNA, the CDR3 is TGCGCCAGCAGCTTGGAAGCTAGCGGGGGGCCCGGGGATTTT.

V is TRBV11-3 and J is TRBJ2-5, with 8 bases lining up with TRBD1. Germline V lookup: CDR1 SGHNT, CDR2 YENEEA. There are 14 residues in the CDR3. Germline trimming cut 5 bases from V and 3 bases from J; bases unmatched to any gene: 5. The CDR3 protein is CASSEGQAEETQYF. As DNA, the CDR3 is TGTGCCAGCAGCGAGGGACAGGCGGAAGAGACCCAGTACTTC.

The V and J genes are TRBV21-1 and TRBJ2-7; the tabulated D call, TRBD1, remains unverified against the DNA. TRBV21-1 is assigned pseudogene status. The length of the CDR3 is 12 residues. The CDR3 loop reads CASSGTDYEQYF. CDR3 sequence (DNA): TGTGCCAGTTCCGGGACAGACTACGAGCAGTACTTC.

CDR3 amino acids: CASSLRDRGTDTQYF. For the CDR3, the DNA is TGTGCCAGCAGCTTGCGGGACCGAGGCACAGATACGCAGTATTTT. J is TRBJ2-3 and V is TRBV11-2; maybe TRBD2 (6 bases). CDR1 SGHAT and CDR2 FQNNGV come from the germline V gene. The CDR3 loop spans 15 amino acids. V lost 3 bases to trimming and J lost 1 base, with 11 bases between them.

A single count supports this clone. This rearrangement joins TRBV2 to TRBJ2-1, with 12 bases lining up with TRBD2. From germline, CDR1 is SNHLY and CDR2 FYNNEI. V trimming: 6 bases; J trimming: 9 bases; junction bases outside the gene matches: 9. The CDR3 runs 15 residues. The CDR3 sequence: CASRPLAGGAGEQFF. For the CDR3, the DNA is TGTGCCAGCAGGCCTCTAGCGGGGGGGGCAGGTGAGCAGTTCTTC.

The V and J genes are TRBV7-9 and TRBJ2-1, with D possibly matching TRBD2 (6 bases). V lost 0 bases, J lost 5 bases, and 8 bases lay in between. CDR3 length equals 14 residues. From germline, CDR1 is SEHNR and CDR2 FQNEAQ (reference sequence). The CDR3 sequence is CASSLAEGNNEQFF. For the CDR3, the DNA is TGTGCCAGCAGCTTAGCGGAGGGTAACAATGAGCAGTTCTTC.

The chain combines TRBV5-1 with TRBJ1-2, with D possibly TRBD1 on 6 matching bases. The germline CDR1 and CDR2 sequences are SGHRS and YFSETQ. The length of the CDR3 is 15 residues. Trimming shortened V by 4 bases and J by 1 base, and 14 bases separated the two germline ends. The CDR3: CASSPGPGVNYGYTF. The CDR3, as DNA: TGCGCCAGCAGCCCCGGCCCAGGGGTTAACTATGGCTACACCTTC.

The genes are TRBV5-4 and TRBJ2-2; TRBD2 matches at 8 bases. The CDR3 extends over 15 amino acids. The V and J ends lost 2 bases and 8 bases, in that order; junction bases with no gene match: 8. CDR1 is SGHNT, CDR2 YYREEE, per germline (reference sequence). This CDR3 reads CASSLAGVTSGELFF. DNA for the CDR3: TGTGCCAGCAGCTTAGCGGGGGTCACGTCAGGGGAGCTGTTTTTT.

This clone was counted a single time. The genes are TRBV4-2 and TRBJ1-5; D is uncertain. The CDR3 runs 13 residues. Germline V lookup: CDR1 LGHNA, CDR2 YNFKEQ. V gave up 0 bases and J gave up 4 bases, with 4 bases separating them. This CDR3 is CASSQERNQPQHF. The CDR3 DNA reads as TGTGCCAGCAGCCAAGAACGGAATCAGCCCCAGCATTTT.

CDR3 nucleotides: TGCAGCGTTCGAACTCGCTCCTACAATGAGCAGTTCTTC. It yields the protein CSVRTRSYNEQFF. V usage is TRBV29-1 and J usage is TRBJ2-1; D unresolved. The germline V gene has CDR1 SQVTM and CDR2 ANQGSEA. Trimming removed 5 bases at V and 0 bases at J, with 8 bases between. This CDR3 comprises 13 residues.

The chain couples TRBV5-1 to TRBJ2-1; D unclear. CDR3 length: 14 residues. V was trimmed by 0 bases and J by 3 bases, leaving 7 bases between them. Germline CDR1 and CDR2: SGHRS and YFSETQ. The CDR3 loop reads CASSLAGYYNEQFF. In DNA, the CDR3 is TGCGCCAGCAGCTTGGCCGGGTACTACAATGAGCAGTTCTTC.

The genes are TRBV7-9 and TRBJ2-1; D is perhaps TRBD1 (6 bases). The CDR3 is made up of 15 amino acids. Trimming left V 4 bases short and J 0 bases short, with 10 bases between. Germline lookup yields CDR1 SEHNR and CDR2 FQNEAQ (reference sequence). CDR3 amino acids: CASSWDTFSYNEQFF. The CDR3 DNA reads as TGTGCCAGCAGCTGGGACACGTTCTCCTACAATGAGCAGTTCTTC.

The CDR3 sequence: CASSEGTGREEKLFF. CDR3 bases: TGCGCCAGCAGCGAAGGGACTGGACGTGAGGAAAAACTGTTTTTT. V usage is TRBV5-1 and J usage is TRBJ1-4, with D perhaps TRBD1 (5 bases). The germline gives CDR1 SGHRS, CDR2 YFSETQ. This CDR3 region has 15 residues. Trimming stripped 4 bases from V and 8 bases from J, with 18 bases between. Full variable domain (outside the CDR3, taken from reference TRBV5-1 and TRBJ1-4): KAGVTQTPRYLIKTRGQQVTLSCSPISGHRSVSWYQQTPGQGLQFLFEYFSETQRNKGNFPGRFSGRQFSNSRSEMNVSTLELGDSALYLCASSEGTGREEKLFFGSGTQLSVL.

The V gene is TRBV5-1, the J gene TRBJ2-2; 7 bases map to TRBD1. Germline V gene data show CDR1 as SGHRS and CDR2 as YFSETQ. The CDR3 extends over 14 amino acids. The ends lost 3 bases at V and 7 bases at J; junction bases unmatched: 6. The CDR3 spells CASSYGTALGELFF. Written as DNA, the CDR3 is TGCGCCAGCAGCTACGGGACAGCCCTCGGGGAGCTGTTTTTT.

The chain combines TRBV7-9 with TRBJ2-1, with D tentatively TRBD2 (6 bases). The CDR3 loop spans 17 amino acids. With 1 base removed from V and 6 bases from J, the gap between germline ends came to 19 bases. Germline V gene sequence: CDR1 SEHNR, CDR2 FQNEAQ (reference sequence). CDR3 nucleotides: TGTGCCAGCAGCTTAGGGGGGGAGAGGGGCCCCCTCAATGAGCAGTTCTTC. Translation: CASSLGGERGPLNEQFF.

This chain links TRBV9 with TRBJ2-7; D may be TRBD1 (5 bases). With 4 bases removed from V and 2 bases from J, the gap between germline ends came to 13 bases. The CDR3 is 14 amino acids. CDR1 is SGDLS, CDR2 YYNGEE, per germline. This chain's CDR3 is CASSRGTFTYEQYF. CDR3 bases: TGTGCCAGCAGCAGGGGTACCTTTACCTACGAGCAGTACTTC. The variable domain in full, completed from reference TRBV9 and TRBJ2-7, reads DSGVTQTPKHLITATGQRVTLRCSPRSGDLSVYWYQQSLDQGLQFLIQYYNGEERAKGNILERFSAQQFPDLHSELNLSSLELGDSALYFCASSRGTFTYEQYFGPGTRLTVT.

This clone was observed once. The chain uses TRBV28 and TRBJ1-3; weak D call: TRBD1 (6 bases). CDR1 and CDR2 (germline): MDHEN, SYDVKM. Trimming pared 3 bases from V and 7 bases from J, leaving 10 bases between. The CDR3 length is 13 residues. The DNA for the CDR3 is TGTGCCAGCAGTTTCAGGGGCGTCAACACCATATATTTT. Protein sequence: CASSFRGVNTIYF.

A note on this clone: One end of the junction does not line up with germline, which may come from a read error. The rearrangement uses TRBV7-7 and TRBJ2-7; no reliable D call. CDR3 length: 14 amino acids. CDR1 SSHAT and CDR2 FNYEAQ come from the germline V gene (reference sequence). The CDR3: CASSVSPGTHEQYF. CDR3 coding DNA: TGTGCTAGCAGCGTCTCCCCGGGTACCCACGAGCAGTACTTC.

The gene calls are TRBV15 and TRBJ2-1, with TRBD2 matching 9 bases. There are 17 residues in the CDR3. Trimming took 5 bases from V and 6 from J; bases not matched to a gene: 14. The V gene's germline CDR1 is LNHNV and CDR2 YYDKDF (reference sequence). CDR3 sequence reads: CATSGGPGLAILNEQFF. The CDR3 nucleotides read TGTGCCACCAGCGGAGGCCCGGGACTAGCAATACTCAATGAGCAGTTCTTC.

The chain joins TRBV15 to TRBJ2-2, with D possibly being TRBD2 (6 bases). V shed 5 bases and J shed 4 bases, with 17 bases lying between them. CDR1 is LNHNV, CDR2 YYDKDF, per germline (reference sequence). The length of the CDR3 is 16 residues. The CDR3 loop is CATSLGTPRLTGELFF. The CDR3 DNA is TGTGCCACCAGCCTGGGGACTCCTCGCCTCACCGGGGAGCTGTTTTTT.

The rearrangement links TRBV27 to TRBJ2-3; perhaps TRBD2 as D (6 bases). Trimming pared 0 bases from V and 6 bases from J, leaving 16 bases between. This CDR3 spans 16 amino acids. CDR1 and CDR2 (germline): MNHEY, SMNVEV (reference sequence). As DNA, the CDR3 is TGTGCCAGCAGTTTATCAGACCCGGGACTTCCCGATACGCAGTATTTT. This codes for CASSLSDPGLPDTQYF.

The gene calls are TRBV18 and TRBJ2-5, with a weak D call TRBD1 (6 bases). CDR3 length: 17 amino acids. V was trimmed by 0 bases and J by 5 bases, leaving 19 bases between them. Germline lookup yields CDR1 KGHSH and CDR2 LQKENI. The CDR3 loop reads CASSPPKQGVVGETQYF. In DNA, the CDR3 is TGTGCCAGCTCACCACCAAAACAGGGTGTCGTAGGGGAGACCCAGTACTTC. Together with reference TRBV18 and TRBJ2-5, the CDR3 gives the full variable domain: NAGVMQNPRHLVRRRGQEARLRCSPMKGHSHVYWYRQLPEEGLKFMVYLQKENIIDESGMPKERFSAEFPKEGPSILRIQQVVRGDSAAYFCASSPPKQGVVGETQYFGPGTRLLVL.

This chain connects TRBV2 to TRBJ2-5, with D unclear. Matching the DNA end better, TRBJ2-7 makes the J call doubtful. The germline CDR1 and CDR2 sequences are SNHLY and FYNNEI. The CDR3 contains 13 residues. The CDR3 nucleotides read TGTGCCAGCACTAGAATTCTTACCTACGAGCAGTACTTC. As protein: CASTRILTYEQYF.

This rearrangement joins TRBV5-1 to TRBJ1-2; 9 bases line up with TRBD1. The germline gives CDR1 SGHRS, CDR2 YFSETQ. This CDR3 has 16 residues. With 4 bases clipped from V and 6 bases from J, the junction kept 13 bases outside the gene matches. CDR3 in amino acids: CASSPTGTGLLDGYTF. DNA for the CDR3: TGCGCCAGCAGCCCGACCGGGACAGGGTTACTAGATGGCTACACCTTC. Variable domain in full (rest from reference TRBV5-1 and TRBJ1-2): KAGVTQTPRYLIKTRGQQVTLSCSPISGHRSVSWYQQTPGQGLQFLFEYFSETQRNKGNFPGRFSGRQFSNSRSEMNVSTLELGDSALYLCASSPTGTGLLDGYTFGSGTRLTVV.